The 15 T cell receptor beta chains below were found in one sample sequenced in a study of T cell changes during pregnancy in multiple sclerosis. Profiled with immunoSEQ multiplex PCR; TCRdb holds only in-frame clones, not every one. The sample holds 85,000 to 100,000 clones, over 80% seen once. This sample comprised peripheral blood, obtained after pregnancy. These TCRs come from a female donor with multiple sclerosis, enrolled in a pregnancy study.

The chain combines TRBV23-1 with TRBJ1-6, with 7 bases fitting TRBD1. TRBV23-1 qualifies as an ORF whose function is uncertain. The CDR3 is made up of 16 amino acids. Losses at the gene ends were 0 bases for V and 10 bases for J; bases not matched to a gene: 9. CDR3 region: CASSQSDREGESPLHF. CDR3 nucleotides: TGCGCCAGCAGTCAATCTGACAGGGAAGGAGAATCACCCCTCCACTTT.

The chain combines TRBV6-5 with TRBJ1-6, with D perhaps matching TRBD1 (5 bases). V shed 2 bases and J shed 7 bases, with 9 bases lying between them. CDR1 and CDR2 (germline): MNHEY, SVGAGI. This CDR3 region has 14 residues. The CDR3 reads CASSYLGRNSPLHF. The CDR3 DNA reads TGTGCCAGCAGTTACCTGGGGCGGAATTCACCCCTCCACTTT.

Of note for this clone: At one end, the junction sequence differs from germline, possibly due to a read error. This chain joins TRBV15 and TRBJ2-1, with a possible D match to TRBD2 (7 bases). The CDR3 has 15 amino acids. Germline lookup yields CDR1 LNHNV and CDR2 YYDKDF (reference sequence). The CDR3 DNA sequence: TGTGCCACCACCTTACGAGGGGGGGCCTATAATGAGCAGTTCTTC. As protein: CATTLRGGAYNEQFF.

The V and J genes are TRBV2 and TRBJ2-3, with no clear D. CDR1 and CDR2 (germline): SNHLY, FYNNEI. V was cut by 8 bases and J by 2 bases, with 5 bases left in between. The CDR3 length is 11 residues. CDR3: CASGLTDTQYF. CDR3 in DNA: TGTGCCAGCGGGCTCACAGATACGCAGTATTTT.

The J gene is TRBJ1-5, the V gene TRBV2, with unresolved D. V lost 8 bases to trimming and J lost 3 bases, with 11 bases between them. Germline CDR1 SNHLY, CDR2 FYNNEI. CDR3 length: 13 amino acids. The CDR3 is CASREGSNQPQHF. For the CDR3, the DNA is TGTGCCAGCCGAGAGGGCTCCAATCAGCCCCAGCATTTT.

The V and J genes are TRBV6-6 and TRBJ2-2, with TRBD1 as a possible D gene (6 bases). The V and J ends lost 7 bases and 1 base respectively, with 13 bases between them. The CDR3 sequence is 15 residues long. CDR1 is MNHNY, CDR2 SVGAGI, per germline (reference sequence). CDR3 in amino acids: CASTGTLQNTGELFF. CDR3 in DNA: TGTGCCAGCACCGGGACACTTCAGAACACCGGGGAGCTGTTTTTT.

The chain joins TRBV10-1 to TRBJ1-1; maybe TRBD1 (5 bases). The CDR3 totals 16 residues. Looked up from germline, CDR1 is WNHNN and CDR2 is SYGVQD (reference sequence). Trimming removed 5 bases from V and 5 bases from J, with 21 bases in between. The CDR3 coding sequence is TGCGCCAGCAGTTCTCAGGGCTCAGCGGGGAAAACTGAAGCTTTCTTT. Protein: CASSSQGSAGKTEAFF.

The chain uses TRBV5-1 and TRBJ1-1, with 7 bases aligning to TRBD1. The CDR3 length is 14 residues. Trimming at V came to 6 bases and at J to 0 bases, leaving 5 bases not matched to a gene. Germline V gene data show CDR1 as SGHRS and CDR2 as YFSETQ. The CDR3 loop is CASKVGTVNTEAFF. The CDR3 DNA follows: TGCGCCAGCAAGGTCGGGACAGTGAACACTGAAGCTTTCTTT. Drawing the rest from reference TRBV5-1 and TRBJ1-1, the complete variable domain is KAGVTQTPRYLIKTRGQQVTLSCSPISGHRSVSWYQQTPGQGLQFLFEYFSETQRNKGNFPGRFSGRQFSNSRSEMNVSTLELGDSALYLCASKVGTVNTEAFFGQGTRLTVV.

The chain joins TRBV19 to TRBJ1-1, with D unclear. This CDR3 comprises 13 residues. V was cut by 1 base and J by 8 bases, with 11 bases left in between. The germline CDR1 and CDR2 sequences are LNHDA and SQIVND (reference sequence). The CDR3 loop is CASSIGMATEAFF. The DNA for the CDR3 is TGTGCCAGTAGTATAGGAATGGCAACGGAAGCTTTCTTT.

This chain uses TRBV7-9 with TRBJ2-2; tentatively, D is TRBD2 (6 bases). The CDR3 has 15 residues. Trimming pared 5 bases from V and 5 bases from J, leaving 15 bases between. The germline V gene encodes CDR1 SEHNR and CDR2 FQNEAQ (reference sequence). The DNA of the CDR3 is TGTGCCAGCAGCGATGGGAGGCAGTGGACCGGGGAGCTGTTTTTT. Translating gives CASSDGRQWTGELFF.

Only one count was recorded for this clone. The chain recombines TRBV10-3 with TRBJ1-4; possible D gene TRBD1, 5 bases. This CDR3 spans 17 amino acids. V was trimmed by 2 bases and J by 7 bases, leaving 20 bases between them. Germline CDR1 reads ENHRY; CDR2 reads SYGVKD. The CDR3 loop is CAISETGDSARIEKLFF. CDR3 coding DNA: TGTGCCATCAGTGAGACTGGGGACTCTGCGAGGATTGAAAAACTGTTTTTT.

The CDR3 here is CASRSTGSPGNTIYF. In DNA, the CDR3 is TGCGCCAGCAGATCCACAGGTAGTCCTGGAAACACCATATATTTT. This chain connects TRBV5-1 to TRBJ1-3, with D perhaps matching TRBD1 (5 bases). Trimming took 5 bases from V and 2 from J, leaving 14 bases between them. This CDR3 region has 15 residues. The germline CDR1 and CDR2 sequences are SGHRS and YFSETQ.

DNA for the CDR3: TGCGCCAGCAGCGGCGGCGCAGGGACTAATGAAAAACTGTTTTTT. Translation gives CASSGGAGTNEKLFF. The chain uses TRBV5-1 and TRBJ1-4; D is possibly TRBD1 (5 bases). Germline CDR1 is SGHRS and CDR2 is YFSETQ. The CDR3 extends over 15 amino acids. Trimming took 4 bases from V and 2 from J, leaving 12 bases between them. Full variable domain (outside the CDR3, taken from reference TRBV5-1 and TRBJ1-4): KAGVTQTPRYLIKTRGQQVTLSCSPISGHRSVSWYQQTPGQGLQFLFEYFSETQRNKGNFPGRFSGRQFSNSRSEMNVSTLELGDSALYLCASSGGAGTNEKLFFGSGTQLSVL.

This chain links TRBV9 with TRBJ2-6; TRBD2 aligns across 7 bases. This CDR3 contains 18 residues. V lost 4 bases, J lost 0 bases, and 10 bases stayed unmatched. CDR1 and CDR2 (germline): SGDLS, YYNGEE. CDR3 loop: CASSPKGGMFSGANVLTF. CDR3 nucleotide sequence: TGTGCCAGCAGCCCCAAGGGAGGGATGTTCTCTGGGGCCAACGTCCTGACTTTC.

J is TRBJ2-1 and V is TRBV18; the match to TRBD2 covers 9 bases. With 6 bases clipped from V and 0 bases from J, the junction kept 9 bases outside the gene matches. The germline V gene has CDR1 KGHSH and CDR2 LQKENI. The CDR3 has 17 residues. The CDR3 DNA sequence: TGTGCCAGCTCCCACCTCGGCGGGGGGGACTCCTACAATGAGCAGTTCTTC. Residues: CASSHLGGGDSYNEQFF.